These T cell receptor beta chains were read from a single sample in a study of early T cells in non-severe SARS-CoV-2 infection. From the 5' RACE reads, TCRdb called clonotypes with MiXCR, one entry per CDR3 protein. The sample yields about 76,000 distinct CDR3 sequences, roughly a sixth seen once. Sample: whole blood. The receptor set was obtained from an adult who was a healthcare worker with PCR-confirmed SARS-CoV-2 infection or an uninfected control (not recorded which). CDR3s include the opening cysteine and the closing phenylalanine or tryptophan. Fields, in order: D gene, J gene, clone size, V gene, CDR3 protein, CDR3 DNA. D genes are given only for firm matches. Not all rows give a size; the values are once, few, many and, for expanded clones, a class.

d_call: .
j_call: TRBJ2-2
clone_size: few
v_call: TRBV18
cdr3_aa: CASSPDITGELFF
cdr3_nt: TGTGCCAGCTCACCGGACATCACCGGGGAGCTGTTTTTT

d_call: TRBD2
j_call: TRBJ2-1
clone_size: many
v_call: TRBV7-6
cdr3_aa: CASSQDSGTSGGYNEQFF
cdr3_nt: TGTGCCAGCAGCCAAGACTCCGGGACTAGCGGGGGATACAATGAGCAGTTCTTC

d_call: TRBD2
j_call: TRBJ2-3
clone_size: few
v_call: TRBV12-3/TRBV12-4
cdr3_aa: CASSPTSGPSTDTQYF
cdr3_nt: TGTGCCAGCAGCCCTACTAGCGGCCCTAGCACAGATACGCAGTATTTT

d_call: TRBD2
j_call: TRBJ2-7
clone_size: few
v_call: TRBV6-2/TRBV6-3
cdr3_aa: CATELAGVSSYEQYF
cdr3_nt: TGTGCCACCGAACTAGCGGGGGTAAGCTCCTACGAGCAGTACTTC

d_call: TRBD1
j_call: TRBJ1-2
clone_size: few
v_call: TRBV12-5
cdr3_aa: CASGRTGIGGYTF
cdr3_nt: TGTGCTAGTGGTCGGACAGGGATCGGGGGCTACACCTTC

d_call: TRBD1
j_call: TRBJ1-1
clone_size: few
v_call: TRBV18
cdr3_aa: CASSPARGRSEAFF
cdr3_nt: TGTGCCAGCTCACCGGCCAGGGGGAGGAGTGAAGCTTTCTTT

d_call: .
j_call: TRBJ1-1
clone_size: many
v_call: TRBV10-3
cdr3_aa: CAISESQDLNTEAFF
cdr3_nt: TGTGCCATCAGTGAGTCCCAGGATTTGAACACTGAAGCTTTCTTT

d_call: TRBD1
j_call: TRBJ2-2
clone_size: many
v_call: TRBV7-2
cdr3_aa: CASSPGTGLSGELFF
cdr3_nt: TGTGCCAGCAGCCCCGGGACAGGGTTGTCCGGGGAGCTGTTTTTT

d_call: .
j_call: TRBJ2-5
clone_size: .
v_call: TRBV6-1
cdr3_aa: CASSELTLTYQETQYF
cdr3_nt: TGTGCCAGCAGTGAACTCACTCTGACGTACCAAGAGACCCAGTACTTC

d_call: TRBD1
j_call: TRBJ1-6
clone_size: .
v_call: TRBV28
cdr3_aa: CASRHSGTANSPLHF
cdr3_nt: TGTGCCAGCAGGCATTCCGGGACAGCCAATTCACCCCTCCACTTT

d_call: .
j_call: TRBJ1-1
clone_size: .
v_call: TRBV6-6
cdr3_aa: CASIKWENTEAFF
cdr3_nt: TGTGCCAGCATTAAATGGGAGAACACTGAAGCTTTCTTT

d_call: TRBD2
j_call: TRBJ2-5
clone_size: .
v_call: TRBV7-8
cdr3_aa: CASSLAGGNRETQYF
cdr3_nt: TGTGCCAGCAGCTTAGCGGGAGGGAATCGAGAGACCCAGTACTTC

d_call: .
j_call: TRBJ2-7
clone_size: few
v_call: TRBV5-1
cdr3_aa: CASSLGPGPNYEQYF
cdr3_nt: TGCGCCAGCAGCTTGGGGCCAGGGCCAAACTACGAGCAGTACTTC

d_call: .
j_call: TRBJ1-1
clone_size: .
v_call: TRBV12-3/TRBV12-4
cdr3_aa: CASSRFIGIRGNTEAFF
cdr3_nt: TGTGCCAGCAGTCGCTTCATAGGGATCCGGGGGAACACTGAAGCTTTCTTT

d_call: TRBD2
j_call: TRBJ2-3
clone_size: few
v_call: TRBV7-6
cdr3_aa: CASSFRSGTSGQPSTDTQYF
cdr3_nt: TGTGCCAGCAGCTTCCGGTCCGGGACTAGCGGGCAACCTAGCACAGATACGCAGTATTTT

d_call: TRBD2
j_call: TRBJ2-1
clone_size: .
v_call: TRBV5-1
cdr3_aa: CASSWVSGGTYNEQFF
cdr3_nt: TGCGCCAGCAGCTGGGTAAGCGGGGGGACCTACAATGAGCAGTTCTTC

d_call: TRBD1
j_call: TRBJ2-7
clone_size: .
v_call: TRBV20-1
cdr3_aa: CSASRQGAYEQYF
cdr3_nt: TGCAGTGCTAGTAGACAGGGGGCCTACGAGCAGTACTTC

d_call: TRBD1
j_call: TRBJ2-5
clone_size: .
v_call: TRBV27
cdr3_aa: CASSLNRGRETQYF
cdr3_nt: TGTGCCAGCAGTTTAAACAGGGGGCGCGAGACCCAGTACTTC

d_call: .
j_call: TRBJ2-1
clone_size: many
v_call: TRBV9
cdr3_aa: CASSVKNSNEQFF
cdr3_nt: TGTGCCAGCAGCGTAAAAAACTCGAATGAGCAGTTCTTC

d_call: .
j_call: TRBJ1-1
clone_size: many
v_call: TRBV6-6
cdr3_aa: CASSITENTEAFF
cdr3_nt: TGTGCCAGCAGCATAACAGAGAACACTGAAGCTTTCTTT

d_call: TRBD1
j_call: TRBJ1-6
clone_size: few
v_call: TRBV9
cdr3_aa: CASSAAGQGNSPLHF
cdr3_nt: TGTGCCAGCAGCGCCGCTGGACAGGGGAATTCACCCCTCCACTTT

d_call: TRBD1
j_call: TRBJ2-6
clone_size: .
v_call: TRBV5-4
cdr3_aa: CASSEPGTAGANVLIF
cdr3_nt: TGTGCCAGCAGCGAACCCGGGACAGCTGGGGCCAACGTCCTGATTTTC

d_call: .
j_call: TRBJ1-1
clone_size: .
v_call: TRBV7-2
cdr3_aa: CASSREEATEAFF
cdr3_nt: TGTGCCAGCAGCAGGGAGGAGGCCACTGAAGCTTTCTTT

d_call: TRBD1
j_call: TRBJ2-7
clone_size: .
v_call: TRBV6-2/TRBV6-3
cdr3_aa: CASTDRVSYEQYF
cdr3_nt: TGTGCCAGCACGGACAGGGTCTCCTACGAGCAGTACTTC